This T cell receptor (beta chain) appears in the sequencing data of a study of radiation and T cells in renal cell carcinoma. Time point given: blood 2 weeks post-SBRT. Treatment here: 15 Gy SBRT to primary tumor, nephrectomy 4 weeks later. Only in-frame clones appear in the TCRdb table, and some are missing; sequencing was by immunoSEQ multiplex PCR. The table records tens of thousands of clones, around 86% of them present only once. The V gene's germline CDR1 is MNHNS and CDR2 SASEGT. The CDR3 covers 15 residues. Trimming removed 7 bases from V and 2 bases from J; junction bases left unmatched: 5. The chain is built from TRBV6-1 and TRBJ1-5, with 10 bases identical to TRBD1. Sample: blood, taken from a patient whose treatment included radiotherapy and nephrectomy. The sequence was obtained from a woman between 50 and 59 years old with renal cell carcinoma. This CDR3 is CASTMTGGGNQPQHF. The CDR3 region has the DNA TGTGCCAGCACCATGACAGGGGGCGGCAATCAGCCCCAGCATTTT.